These 6 T cell receptor beta chains came from one sample sequenced in a study of blood T cell repertoires in COVID-19. This table comes from immunoSEQ multiplex PCR, and its TCRdb copy is limited to in-frame clones, with some not included. This table has 150,000 or so clones, about 80% appearing once. Sequenced sample: peripheral blood. These receptors were collected from an older woman with acute or convalescent COVID-19.

This rearrangement joins TRBV11-3 to TRBJ2-7; 13 bases fit TRBD2. In germline, CDR1 is SGHNT, CDR2 YENEEA. This CDR3 region has 17 residues. V lost 1 base and J lost 3; bases outside the gene matches: 6. The CDR3 DNA is TGTGCCAGCAGCTTAGTCGAGTGGACTAGCGGGAGCTACGAGCAGTACTTC. It encodes CASSLVEWTSGSYEQYF.

The chain has TRBV19 and TRBJ2-3, with 10 bases aligning to TRBD2. This CDR3 spans 14 amino acids. CDR1 is LNHDA, CDR2 SQIVND, per germline (reference sequence). V trimming: 5 bases; J trimming: 4 bases; junction bases outside the gene matches: 3. CDR3 nucleotide sequence: TGTGCCAGTAGTCCGAGCGGGAGGGCAGATACGCAGTATTTT. Its protein is CASSPSGRADTQYF. The variable domain in full, completed from reference TRBV19 and TRBJ2-3, reads DGGITQSPKYLFRKEGQNVTLSCEQNLNHDAMYWYRQDPGQGLRLIYYSQIVNDFQKGDIAEGYSVSREKKESFPLTVTSAQKNPTAFYLCASSPSGRADTQYFGPGTRLTVL.

This chain connects TRBV28 to TRBJ2-5; 8 positions agree with TRBD1. The CDR3 loop spans 15 amino acids. Per germline, CDR1 MDHEN and CDR2 SYDVKM. The V segment lost 5 bases and the J segment 5 bases; nucleotides outside the gene matches: 10. CDR3 nucleotide sequence: TGTGCCAGCAGTACCCGACAGGGGAAGGGCGAGACCCAGTACTTC. Protein product: CASSTRQGKGETQYF.

This clone was seen only a few times. The rearrangement links TRBV18 to TRBJ1-1, with 7 positions matching TRBD1. Trimming cost V 5 bases and J 1 base; bases outside gene matches: 1. CDR3 length: 13 amino acids. Germline values: CDR1 KGHSH, CDR2 LQKENI. CDR3 amino acids: CASSRDRNTEAFF. CDR3 DNA sequence: TGTGCCAGCTCAAGGGACAGGAACACTGAAGCTTTCTTT.

The V and J genes are TRBV28 and TRBJ2-3, with D possibly matching TRBD1 (6 bases). Germline assignment: CDR1 MDHEN and CDR2 SYDVKM. V lost 7 bases and J 0 bases, leaving 35 bases between the germline ends. There are 22 residues in the CDR3. The CDR3 here is CASTHYPATPSAGVVSTDTQYF. CDR3 nucleotide sequence: TGTGCCAGCACTCATTACCCCGCCACCCCCTCGGCAGGGGTAGTTAGCACAGATACGCAGTATTTT.

The chain employs TRBV7-3 and TRBJ2-3, with 12 bases that match TRBD2. Germline V lookup: CDR1 SGHTA, CDR2 FQGTGA. The CDR3 is 16 residues long. The trim removed 5 bases at V and 4 bases at J, leaving 7 bases unmatched. Here the CDR3 DNA reads TGTGCCAGCAGCCCTAGCGGGAGGGCCTTTTCAGATACGCAGTATTTT. The encoded protein is CASSPSGRAFSDTQYF.